The 7 T cell receptor beta chains below come from one sample, sequenced in a study of cytomegalovirus exposure and HLA in healthy donors. Primers for the PCR totalled 60 Vbeta and 13 Jbeta. The method was immunoSEQ multiplex PCR; TCRdb's version includes in-frame clones alone and lacks a portion of them. The sample records 180,000 or so clones, roughly 10% being singletons. Sequenced input: PBMCs. All receptors derive from a woman in her 30s in good health and CMV-seropositive.

There are a few counts of this clone. The CDR3 loop is CASSSDRVRVEQYF. DNA of the CDR3: TGTGCCAGCAGCTCGGACAGGGTGAGAGTCGAGCAGTACTTC. The V and J genes are TRBV7-9 and TRBJ2-7, with 8 nucleotides matching TRBD1. The CDR3 has 14 residues. Germline V gives CDR1 SEHNR, CDR2 FQNEAQ (reference sequence). J was trimmed by 6 bases and V by 4 bases; bases with no gene match: 8.

The V gene is TRBV5-1, the J gene TRBJ2-2; the match to TRBD2 covers 8 bases. This CDR3 region has 16 residues. Germline CDR1 and CDR2: SGHRS and YFSETQ. After removal of 0 bases from V and 7 bases from J, the junction contained 8 bases not matched to a gene. CDR3 region: CASSLETAGVIGELFF. The CDR3 DNA is TGCGCCAGCAGCTTGGAAACAGCGGGAGTTATCGGGGAGCTGTTTTTT.

The chain is built from TRBV4-2 and TRBJ2-1, with a weak D call TRBD2 (6 bases). V lost 5 bases, J lost 3 bases, and 29 bases lay in between. The CDR3 sequence is 20 residues long. Germline V gives CDR1 LGHNA, CDR2 YNFKEQ. The CDR3 DNA reads as TGTGCCAGCAGCGCACTCGCCGGGACTCGCGTGGAAGAAAGCTACAATGAGCAGTTCTTC. Its translation: CASSALAGTRVEESYNEQFF.

V usage is TRBV7-9 and J usage is TRBJ1-1, with D hard to call. Germline V lookup: CDR1 SEHNR, CDR2 FQNEAQ (reference sequence). V was pared by 1 base and J by 0 bases, with 9 bases between. CDR3 size: 15 residues. CDR3 sequence reads: CASSLVSRLNTEAFF. CDR3 in DNA: TGTGCCAGCAGCTTAGTGAGTAGATTGAACACTGAAGCTTTCTTT.

This clone appeared a few times. The same CDR3 can be traced to other DNA sequences in this sample. The chain links TRBV20-1 to TRBJ1-2, with D maybe TRBD1 (5 bases). V was cut by 5 bases and J by 4 bases, with 8 bases left in between. Germline-derived CDR1 and CDR2 are DFQATT and SNEGSKA (reference sequence). This CDR3 is built from 11 residues. As DNA, the CDR3 is TGCAGTGCTGGGGGGGGCTATGGCTACACCTTC. Translated: CSAGGGYGYTF.

The chain's CDR3 is CASSSLPSGNTDTQYF. The DNA for the CDR3 is TGCGCCAGCAGCTCACTCCCTAGCGGGAACACAGATACGCAGTATTTT. This chain uses TRBV5-1 with TRBJ2-3, with 9 bases matching TRBD2. The CDR3 loop spans 16 amino acids. J was trimmed by 2 bases and V by 3 bases; bases with no gene match: 7. The germline CDR1 and CDR2 sequences are SGHRS and YFSETQ.

The chain employs TRBV5-1 and TRBJ2-3, with D tentatively TRBD2 (5 bases). Germline CDR1 and CDR2: SGHRS and YFSETQ. The V and J ends lost 4 bases and 1 base respectively, with 10 bases between them. CDR3 size: 14 residues. This CDR3 reads CASSLWGGTDTQYF. CDR3 DNA: TGCGCCAGCAGCCTTTGGGGAGGCACAGATACGCAGTATTTT.